The rows below give T cell receptor beta chains drawn from one sample of a study of blood T cells in healthy people across ages. TCRdb called the 5' RACE reads again in MiXCR, with one record for every CDR3 protein. The sample contains about 1.4 million distinct CDR3 sequences, 45% to 70% of which appear only once. Sample: blood. The source is a man between 18 and 35 years old in good health. Both conserved end residues are part of each CDR3. The D gene is left open where the match is weak. The size field is filled for only some rows; it gives once, few, many or a size class.

j_call	d_call	v_call	clone_size	cdr3_nt	cdr3_aa
TRBJ1-2	-	TRBV29-1	-	TGCAGCGTTGCTCCTCGACAGGCTAATGGCTACACCTTC	CSVAPRQANGYTF
TRBJ2-4	-	TRBV20-1	few	TGCAGTGCTAGTTATGGGATGTATGATACCGATAAAAACATTCAGTACTTC	CSASYGMYDTDKNIQYF
TRBJ2-7	TRBD1	TRBV4-1	-	TGCGCCAGCATCCAACCCGGGACAGGGACCTACGAGCAGTACTTC	CASIQPGTGTYEQYF
TRBJ1-6	TRBD1	TRBV4-1	-	TGCGCCAGCAGCCAAGGGACAGGCGGATATAATTCACCCCTCCACTTT	CASSQGTGGYNSPLHF
TRBJ2-4	-	TRBV12-5	-	TGTGCTAGTGGGGAGGGGGACGCACGGAACATTCAGTACTTC	CASGEGDARNIQYF
TRBJ1-4	-	TRBV4-1	-	TGCGCCAGCAGCCAAGTCCCAGAAGGGGCAACTAATGAAAAACTGTTTTTT	CASSQVPEGATNEKLFF
TRBJ2-1	-	TRBV4-2	few	TGTGCCAGCAGCCTGGGGAAGATGGGTCTCCCAAATGAGCAGTTCTTC	CASSLGKMGLPNEQFF
TRBJ2-4	TRBD2	TRBV5-1	-	TGCGCCAGCAGCTTGCCATCCCCTAGCGGGCCTAAAAACATTCAGTACTTC	CASSLPSPSGPKNIQYF
TRBJ2-7	-	TRBV5-1	few	TGCGCCAGCAGCGGTGCGGCAGGAGCCTACGAGCAGTACTTC	CASSGAAGAYEQYF
TRBJ2-3	TRBD2	TRBV20-1	-	TGCAGTGCTAGATCAAGACTAGCGGGAGTTACAGATACGCAGTATTTT	CSARSRLAGVTDTQYF
TRBJ2-5	-	TRBV19	-	TGTGTCAGTAATACAGGGATTGGAGAAGAGACCCAGTACTTC	CVSNTGIGEETQYF
TRBJ2-7	-	TRBV29-1	-	TGCAGCGCTGCAGGGGCTGCCTACGAGCAGTACTTC	CSAAGAAYEQYF
TRBJ2-7	-	TRBV20-1	-	TGCAGTGCTAGGGCATTTATGGCCGAGGGGAGGTCATTTTACGAGCAGTACTTC	CSARAFMAEGRSFYEQYF
TRBJ1-2	-	TRBV27	-	TGTGCCAGCAGTCCGGGGGGCCTCTATGGCTACACCTTC	CASSPGGLYGYTF
TRBJ2-1	-	TRBV20-1	-	TGCAGTGCGTGGGGGCGGGGGTACTTCTCCAGCTCCTACAATGAGCAGTTCTTC	CSAWGRGYFSSSYNEQFF
TRBJ2-5	TRBD2	TRBV28	few	TGTGCCAGCAGCAAAGCGGGAGAAGAGACCCAGTACTTC	CASSKAGEETQYF
TRBJ2-3	-	TRBV12-3/TRBV12-4	-	TGTGCCAGCAGTTTAATGACGGCGACAGGTACGGCAGATACGCAGTATTTT	CASSLMTATGTADTQYF
TRBJ2-4	-	TRBV4-3	-	TGCGCCAGCAGCCAAGATGCGACCCTCTCGGACATTCAGTACTTC	CASSQDATLSDIQYF
TRBJ2-1	-	TRBV4-2	few	TGTGCCAGCAGCCAAGTCGGCTGGAACTACAATGAGCAGTTCTTC	CASSQVGWNYNEQFF
TRBJ1-2	-	TRBV12-3/TRBV12-4	-	TGTGCCAGCACCCCTTGGAGGTCAGGACCCCTCTTAAACTATGGCTACACCTTC	CASTPWRSGPLLNYGYTF
TRBJ2-3	-	TRBV15	-	TGTGCCACCAGCAGAGTCGGTTCGGGAGATTGGGATACGCAGTATTTT	CATSRVGSGDWDTQYF